The clone carrying this TCR beta chain was seen only a few times. Its antigen is not known. These data originate in a study of T-cell memory formation after mild COVID-19. Turning to the study itself: The TCR clusters were mostly specific to one donor. Study-level findings and limits: CD4+ contracting clones were found mainly in CM and EM, and CD8+ ones in EMRA. Day 15 to 85 contracting clones showed balanced CD4/CD8; later expanders leaned CD4+.

UMIs and sample barcodes were carried by the TCR alpha and TCR beta cDNA libraries that 5'RACE produced using constant-segment primers. TCRdb passed the 5' RACE reads through MiXCR, listing each CDR3 protein once. The sample consists of 130,000 to 150,000 distinct CDR3 sequences, about 5.7% of them appearing once. V lost 5 bases and J 6 bases, leaving 17 bases between the germline ends. This CDR3 is built from 15 residues. The germline gives CDR1 LNHDA, CDR2 SQIVND (reference sequence). This sequence joins TRBV19 and TRBJ2-1; D is possibly TRBD2 (6 bases). This TCR was sampled from an adult woman who had mild COVID-19 (a few samples of this study predate the infection). Cell type and time point are not known. Material: PBMCs or a T cell subset sorted from them (not recorded which). The CDR3 region is CASSARSGASNEQFF. The CDR3, as DNA: TGTGCCAGTAGTGCCCGCTCGGGAGCGTCCAATGAGCAGTTCTTC.